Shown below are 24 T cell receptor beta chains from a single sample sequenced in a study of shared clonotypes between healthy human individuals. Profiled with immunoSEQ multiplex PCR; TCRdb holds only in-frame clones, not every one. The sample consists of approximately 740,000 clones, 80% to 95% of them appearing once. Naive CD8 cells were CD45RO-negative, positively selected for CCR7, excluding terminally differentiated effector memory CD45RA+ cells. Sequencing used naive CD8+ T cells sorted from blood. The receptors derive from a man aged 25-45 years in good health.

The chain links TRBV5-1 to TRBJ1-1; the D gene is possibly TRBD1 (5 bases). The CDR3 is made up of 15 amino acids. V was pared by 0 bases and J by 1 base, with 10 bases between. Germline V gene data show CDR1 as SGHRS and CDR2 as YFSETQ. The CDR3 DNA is TGCGCCAGCAGCTTGGGATCAGGGAGGAACACTGAAGCTTTCTTT. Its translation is CASSLGSGRNTEAFF.

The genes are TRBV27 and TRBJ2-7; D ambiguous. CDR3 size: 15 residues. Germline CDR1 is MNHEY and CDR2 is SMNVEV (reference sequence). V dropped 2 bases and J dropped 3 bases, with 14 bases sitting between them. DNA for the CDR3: TGTGCCAGCAGTTTACGGGTTTCTCTACTCTACGAGCAGTACTTC. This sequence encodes CASSLRVSLLYEQYF.

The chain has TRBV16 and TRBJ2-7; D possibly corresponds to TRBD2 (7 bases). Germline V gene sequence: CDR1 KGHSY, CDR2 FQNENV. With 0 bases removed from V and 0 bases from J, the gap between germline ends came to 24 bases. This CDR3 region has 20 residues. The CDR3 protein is CASSQSFGQSLQRDSYEQYF. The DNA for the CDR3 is TGTGCCAGCAGCCAATCTTTTGGACAGTCGCTTCAGCGGGACTCCTACGAGCAGTACTTC.

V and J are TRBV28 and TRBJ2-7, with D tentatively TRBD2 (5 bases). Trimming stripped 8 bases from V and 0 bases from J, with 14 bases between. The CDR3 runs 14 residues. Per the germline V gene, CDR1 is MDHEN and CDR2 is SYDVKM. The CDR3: CASSSLVLSYEQYF. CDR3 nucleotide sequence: TGTGCCAGCTCGTCACTAGTGCTCTCCTACGAGCAGTACTTC.

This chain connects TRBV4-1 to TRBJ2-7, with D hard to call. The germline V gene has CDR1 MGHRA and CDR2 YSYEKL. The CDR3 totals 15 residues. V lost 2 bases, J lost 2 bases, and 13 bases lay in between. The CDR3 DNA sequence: TGCGCCAGCAGCCAACAAACGACACTTACCTACGAGCAGTACTTC. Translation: CASSQQTTLTYEQYF.

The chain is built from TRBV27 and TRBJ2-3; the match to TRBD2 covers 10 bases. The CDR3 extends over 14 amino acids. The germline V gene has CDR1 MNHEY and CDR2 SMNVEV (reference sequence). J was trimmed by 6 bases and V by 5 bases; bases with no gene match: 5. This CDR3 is CASSPLAGVDTQYF. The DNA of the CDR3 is TGTGCCAGCAGTCCCCTAGCGGGAGTGGATACGCAGTATTTT.

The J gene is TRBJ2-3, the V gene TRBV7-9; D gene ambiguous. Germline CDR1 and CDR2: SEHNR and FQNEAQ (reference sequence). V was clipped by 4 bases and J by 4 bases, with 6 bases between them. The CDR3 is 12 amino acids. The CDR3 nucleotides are TGTGCCAGCAGCTCAGCAGCAGATACGCAGTATTTT. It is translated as CASSSAADTQYF.

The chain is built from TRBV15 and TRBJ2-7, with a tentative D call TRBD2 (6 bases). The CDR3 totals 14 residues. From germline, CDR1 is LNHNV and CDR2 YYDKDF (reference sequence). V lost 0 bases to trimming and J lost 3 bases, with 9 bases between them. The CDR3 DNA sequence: TGTGCCACCAGCAGAGAGGCGGGAAGCTACGAGCAGTACTTC. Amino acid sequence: CATSREAGSYEQYF. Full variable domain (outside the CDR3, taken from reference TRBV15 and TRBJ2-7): DAMVIQNPRYQVTQFGKPVTLSCSQTLNHNVMYWYQQKSSQAPKLLFHYYDKDFNNEADTPDNFQSRRPNTSFCFLDIRSPGLGDTAMYLCATSREAGSYEQYFGPGTRLTVT.

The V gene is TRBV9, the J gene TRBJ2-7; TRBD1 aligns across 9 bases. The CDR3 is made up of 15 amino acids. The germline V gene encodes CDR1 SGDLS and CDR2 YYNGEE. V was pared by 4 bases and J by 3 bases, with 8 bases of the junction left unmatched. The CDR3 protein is CASSPGTGPLYEQYF. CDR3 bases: TGTGCCAGCAGCCCCGGGACAGGGCCTCTCTACGAGCAGTACTTC. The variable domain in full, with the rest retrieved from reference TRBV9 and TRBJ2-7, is DSGVTQTPKHLITATGQRVTLRCSPRSGDLSVYWYQQSLDQGLQFLIQYYNGEERAKGNILERFSAQQFPDLHSELNLSSLELGDSALYFCASSPGTGPLYEQYFGPGTRLTVT.

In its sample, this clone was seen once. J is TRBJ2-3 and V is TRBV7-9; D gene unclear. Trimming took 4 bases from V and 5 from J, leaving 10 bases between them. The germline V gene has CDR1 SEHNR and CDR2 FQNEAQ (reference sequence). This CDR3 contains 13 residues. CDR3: CASSSGSGDTQYF. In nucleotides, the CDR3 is TGTGCCAGCAGCTCGGGCTCTGGAGATACGCAGTATTTT.

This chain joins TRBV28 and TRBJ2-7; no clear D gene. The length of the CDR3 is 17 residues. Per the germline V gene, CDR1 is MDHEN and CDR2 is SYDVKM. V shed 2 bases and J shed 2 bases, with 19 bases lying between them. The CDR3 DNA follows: TGTGCCAGCAGTTTACCCGAAGGATTGGCCACACCCTACGAGCAGTACTTC. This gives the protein CASSLPEGLATPYEQYF. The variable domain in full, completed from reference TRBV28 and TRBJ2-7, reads DVKVTQSSRYLVKRTGEKVFLECVQDMDHENMFWYRQDPGLGLRLIYFSYDVKMKEKGDIPEGYSVSREKKERFSLILESASTNQTSMYLCASSLPEGLATPYEQYFGPGTRLTVT.

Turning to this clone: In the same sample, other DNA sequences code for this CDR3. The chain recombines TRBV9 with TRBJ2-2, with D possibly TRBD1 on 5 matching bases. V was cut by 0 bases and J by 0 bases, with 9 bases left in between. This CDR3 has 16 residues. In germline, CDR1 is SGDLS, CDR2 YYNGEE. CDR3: CASSVEGVPNTGELFF. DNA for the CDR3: TGTGCCAGCAGCGTAGAAGGGGTTCCGAACACCGGGGAGCTGTTTTTT.

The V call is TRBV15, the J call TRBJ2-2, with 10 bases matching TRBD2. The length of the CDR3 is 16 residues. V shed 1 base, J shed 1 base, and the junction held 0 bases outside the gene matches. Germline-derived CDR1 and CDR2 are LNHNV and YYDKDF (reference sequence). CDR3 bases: TGTGCCACCAGCAGAGGACTAGCGGGGAACACCGGGGAGCTGTTTTTT. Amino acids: CATSRGLAGNTGELFF. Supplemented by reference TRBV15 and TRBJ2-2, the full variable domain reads DAMVIQNPRYQVTQFGKPVTLSCSQTLNHNVMYWYQQKSSQAPKLLFHYYDKDFNNEADTPDNFQSRRPNTSFCFLDIRSPGLGDTAMYLCATSRGLAGNTGELFFGEGSRLTVL.

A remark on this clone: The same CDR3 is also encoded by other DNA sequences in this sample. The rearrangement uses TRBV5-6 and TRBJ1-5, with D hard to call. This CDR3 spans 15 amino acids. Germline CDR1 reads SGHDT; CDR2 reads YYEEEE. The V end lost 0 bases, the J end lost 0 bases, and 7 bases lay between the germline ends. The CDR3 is CASSLEGYSNQPQHF. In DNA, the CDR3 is TGTGCCAGCAGCTTGGAAGGGTATAGCAATCAGCCCCAGCATTTT.

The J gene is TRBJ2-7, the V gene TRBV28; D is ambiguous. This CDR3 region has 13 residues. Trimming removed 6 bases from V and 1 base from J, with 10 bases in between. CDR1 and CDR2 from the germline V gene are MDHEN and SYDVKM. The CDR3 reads CASRLDGSYEQYF. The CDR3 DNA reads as TGTGCCAGCAGGTTGGACGGGTCCTACGAGCAGTACTTC. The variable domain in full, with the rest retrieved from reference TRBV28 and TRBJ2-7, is DVKVTQSSRYLVKRTGEKVFLECVQDMDHENMFWYRQDPGLGLRLIYFSYDVKMKEKGDIPEGYSVSREKKERFSLILESASTNQTSMYLCASRLDGSYEQYFGPGTRLTVT.

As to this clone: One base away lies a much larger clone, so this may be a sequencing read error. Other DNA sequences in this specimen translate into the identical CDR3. The CDR3 loop is CASSSDGYEQYF. The DNA of the CDR3 is TGTGCCAGCAGCTCGGACGGCTACGAGCAGTACTTC. The chain is built from TRBV7-9 and TRBJ2-7; no firm D call. CDR1 and CDR2 from the germline V gene are SEHNR and FQNEAQ (reference sequence). The V end lost 4 bases, the J end lost 3 bases, and 7 bases lay between the germline ends. The CDR3 sequence is 12 residues long.

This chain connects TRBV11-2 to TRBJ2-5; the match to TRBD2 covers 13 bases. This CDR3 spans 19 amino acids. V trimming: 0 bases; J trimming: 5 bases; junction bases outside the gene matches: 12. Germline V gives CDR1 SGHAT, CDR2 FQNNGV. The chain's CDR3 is CASSLDGLAGEVVKETQYF. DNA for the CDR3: TGTGCCAGCAGCTTAGATGGACTAGCGGGAGAGGTGGTGAAGGAGACCCAGTACTTC. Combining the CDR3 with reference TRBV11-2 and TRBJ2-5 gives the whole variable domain EAGVAQSPRYKIIEKRQSVAFWCNPISGHATLYWYQQILGQGPKLLIQFQNNGVVDDSQLPKDRFSAERLKGVDSTLKIQPAKLEDSAVYLCASSLDGLAGEVVKETQYFGPGTRLLVL.

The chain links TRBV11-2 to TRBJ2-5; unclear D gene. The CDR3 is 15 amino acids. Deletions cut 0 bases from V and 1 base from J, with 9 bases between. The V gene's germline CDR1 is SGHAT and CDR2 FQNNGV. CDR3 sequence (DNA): TGTGCCAGCAGCTTAGATGGGTCACTCCAAGAGACCCAGTACTTC. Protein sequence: CASSLDGSLQETQYF.

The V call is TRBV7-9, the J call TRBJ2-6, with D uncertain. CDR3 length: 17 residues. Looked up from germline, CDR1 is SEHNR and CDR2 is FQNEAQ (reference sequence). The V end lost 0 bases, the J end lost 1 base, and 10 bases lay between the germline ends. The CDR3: CASSLANMESGANVLTF. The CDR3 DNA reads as TGTGCCAGCAGCTTAGCGAACATGGAGTCTGGGGCCAACGTCCTGACTTTC.

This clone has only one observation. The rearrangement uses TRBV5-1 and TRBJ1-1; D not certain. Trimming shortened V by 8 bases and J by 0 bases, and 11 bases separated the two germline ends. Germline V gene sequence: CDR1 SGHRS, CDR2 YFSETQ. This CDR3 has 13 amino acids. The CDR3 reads CASGLEMNTEAFF. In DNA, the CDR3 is TGCGCCAGTGGACTGGAAATGAACACTGAAGCTTTCTTT.

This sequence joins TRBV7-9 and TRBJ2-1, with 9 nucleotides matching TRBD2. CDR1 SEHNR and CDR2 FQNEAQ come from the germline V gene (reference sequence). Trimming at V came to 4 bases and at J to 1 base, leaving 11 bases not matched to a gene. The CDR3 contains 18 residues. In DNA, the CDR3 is TGTGCCAGCAGCTCGACCGTTAATAGCGGGAGATCCTACAATGAGCAGTTCTTC. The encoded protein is CASSSTVNSGRSYNEQFF.

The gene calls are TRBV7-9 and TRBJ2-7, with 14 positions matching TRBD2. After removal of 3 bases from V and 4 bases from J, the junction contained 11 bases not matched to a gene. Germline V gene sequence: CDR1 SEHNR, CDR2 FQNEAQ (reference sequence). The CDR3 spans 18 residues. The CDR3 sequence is CASSFTGTSGSLAYEQYF. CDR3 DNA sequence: TGTGCCAGCAGCTTCACCGGGACTAGCGGGAGTTTGGCGTACGAGCAGTACTTC. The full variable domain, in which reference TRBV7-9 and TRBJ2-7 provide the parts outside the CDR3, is DTGVSQNPRHKITKRGQNVTFRCDPISEHNRLYWYRQTLGQGPEFLTYFQNEAQLEKSRLLSDRFSAERPKGSFSTLEIQRTEQGDSAMYLCASSFTGTSGSLAYEQYFGPGTRLTVT.

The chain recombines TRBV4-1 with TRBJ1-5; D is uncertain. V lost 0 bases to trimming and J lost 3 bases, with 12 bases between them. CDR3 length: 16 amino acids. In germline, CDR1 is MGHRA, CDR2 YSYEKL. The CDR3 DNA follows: TGCGCCAGCAGCCAAGATATAGGGCAGGTCAATCAGCCCCAGCATTTT. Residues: CASSQDIGQVNQPQHF.

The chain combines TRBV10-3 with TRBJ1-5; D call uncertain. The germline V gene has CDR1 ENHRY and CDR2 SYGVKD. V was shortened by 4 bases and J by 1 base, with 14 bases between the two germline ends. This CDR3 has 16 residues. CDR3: CAISGTFGESNQPQHF. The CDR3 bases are TGTGCCATCAGTGGGACCTTTGGGGAGAGCAATCAGCCCCAGCATTTT.